This TCR beta chain derives from a study of blood T cells in healthy people across ages. It was with a sample-barcoded 5' primer and a J-beta primer mix that a second PCR of roughly 7 to 11 cycles was run. TCRdb fed the 5' RACE reads into MiXCR, producing one record per CDR3 protein. The top ten clones hold less than 5% of a sample with roughly 1.5 million distinct CDR3 sequences, 42% of them seen once. The germline gives CDR1 DFQATT, CDR2 SNEGSKA (reference sequence). The CDR3 extends over 16 amino acids. V dropped 1 base and J dropped 8; count of bases not matched to a gene: 6. General study points: Age advanced and TCR beta diversity per million T cells fell, roughly linearly.

There are a few counts of this clonotype. The antigen remains unidentified. The chain recombines TRBV20-1 with TRBJ2-1; 15 positions agree with TRBD2. The source material was blood. This TCR came from a woman aged 18-29 years in good health. The chain's CDR3 is CSARVGLAGGLHEQFF. The CDR3 DNA sequence: TGCAGTGCTAGAGTCGGACTAGCGGGAGGGCTTCATGAGCAGTTCTTC.